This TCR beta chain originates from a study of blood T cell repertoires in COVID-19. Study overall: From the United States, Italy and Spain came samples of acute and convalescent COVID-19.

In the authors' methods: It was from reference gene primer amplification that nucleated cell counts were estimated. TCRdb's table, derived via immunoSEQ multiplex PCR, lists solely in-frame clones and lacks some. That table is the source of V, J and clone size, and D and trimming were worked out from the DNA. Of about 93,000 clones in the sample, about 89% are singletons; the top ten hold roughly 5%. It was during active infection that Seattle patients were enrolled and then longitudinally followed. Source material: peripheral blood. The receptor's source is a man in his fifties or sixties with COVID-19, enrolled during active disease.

The CDR3, as DNA: TGTGCCAGCAGCTTGGCCGTCAGCGGGAGGTGGACTGAGCAGTTCTTC. Amino acid sequence: CASSLAVSGRWTEQFF. The chain combines TRBV5-6 with TRBJ2-1, with 9 nucleotides matching TRBD2. In germline, CDR1 is SGHDT, CDR2 YYEEEE. J was trimmed by 9 bases and V by 0 bases; bases with no gene match: 10. CDR3 size: 16 residues.